Shown below are 5 T cell receptor beta chains from a single sample sequenced in a study of cytomegalovirus exposure and HLA in healthy donors. PCR involved 60 Vbeta and 13 Jbeta primers. The data were produced by immunoSEQ multiplex PCR, yet TCRdb's version contains in-frame clones alone and is incomplete. This table holds some 130,000 clones, around 82% found once. What was sequenced was PBMCs. The receptors stem from a man aged 50-60 years in good health and CMV-seronegative.

About this clone itself: This same CDR3 is encoded by further DNA sequences in the sample. The V and J genes are TRBV6-5 and TRBJ2-5; D remains unclear. Germline V gene lookup returns CDR1 MNHEY and CDR2 SVGAGI. V lost 5 bases to trimming and J lost 1 base, with 8 bases between them. This CDR3 spans 13 amino acids. The CDR3 DNA follows: TGTGCCAGCAGTATGGGCCCCCAAGAGACCCAGTACTTC. It yields the protein CASSMGPQETQYF.

This clone was recorded a few times. The genes are TRBV6-6 and TRBJ2-7; 10 bases are shared with TRBD2. V shed 7 bases, J shed 5 bases, and the junction held 5 bases outside the gene matches. The CDR3 is made up of 13 amino acids. Germline V gene lookup returns CDR1 MNHNY and CDR2 SVGAGI (reference sequence). CDR3 in amino acids: CASTSGTSDEQYF. CDR3 in DNA: TGTGCCAGCACCTCTGGGACTAGCGACGAGCAGTACTTC.

This clone was observed a handful of times. The rearrangement links TRBV19 to TRBJ2-7; D is ambiguous. Trimming left V 4 bases short and J 2 bases short, with 6 bases between. In germline, CDR1 is LNHDA, CDR2 SQIVND (reference sequence). The CDR3 contains 12 residues. The CDR3 reads CASSSGPYEQYF. The CDR3 region has the DNA TGTGCCAGTAGTAGCGGTCCCTACGAGCAGTACTTC. Full variable domain (remainder filled in from reference TRBV19 and TRBJ2-7): DGGITQSPKYLFRKEGQNVTLSCEQNLNHDAMYWYRQDPGQGLRLIYYSQIVNDFQKGDIAEGYSVSREKKESFPLTVTSAQKNPTAFYLCASSSGPYEQYFGPGTRLTVT.

The chain is built from TRBV10-3 and TRBJ2-1, with D possibly matching TRBD1 (5 bases). The CDR3 runs to 12 residues. Looked up from germline, CDR1 is ENHRY and CDR2 is SYGVKD. Trimming cost V 6 bases and J 8 bases, with 11 bases left between them. CDR3 bases: TGTGCCATCAGCGGAATCAGGGATGAGCAGTTCTTC. It codes for CAISGIRDEQFF.

This clone was picked up a small number of times. This chain links TRBV10-3 with TRBJ1-1; 9 nucleotides match TRBD1. The CDR3 extends over 15 amino acids. V shed 6 bases, J shed 4 bases, and the junction held 9 bases outside the gene matches. Germline assignment: CDR1 ENHRY and CDR2 SYGVKD. CDR3 DNA: TGTGCCATCAGGGGAAGGGACAGGGATGGCACTGAAGCTTTCTTT. Translated, it gives CAIRGRDRDGTEAFF.